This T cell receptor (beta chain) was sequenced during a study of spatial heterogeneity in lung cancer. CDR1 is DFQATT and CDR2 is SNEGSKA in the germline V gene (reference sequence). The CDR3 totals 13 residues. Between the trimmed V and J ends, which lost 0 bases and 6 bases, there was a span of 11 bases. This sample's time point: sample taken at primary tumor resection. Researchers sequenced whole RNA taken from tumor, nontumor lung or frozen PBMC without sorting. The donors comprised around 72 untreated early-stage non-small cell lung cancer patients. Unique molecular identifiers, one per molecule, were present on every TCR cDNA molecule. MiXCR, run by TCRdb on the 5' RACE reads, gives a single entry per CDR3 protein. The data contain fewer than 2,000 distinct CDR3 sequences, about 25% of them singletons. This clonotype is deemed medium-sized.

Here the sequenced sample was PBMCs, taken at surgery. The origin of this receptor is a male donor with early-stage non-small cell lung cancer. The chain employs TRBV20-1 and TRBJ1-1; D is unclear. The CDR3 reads CSARDPRVAEAFF. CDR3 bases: TGCAGTGCTAGAGATCCGAGGGTAGCTGAAGCTTTCTTT.